This T cell receptor (beta chain) was sequenced in a study of T cell responses to AZD1222 COVID-19 vaccine (dated by TCRdb to the early 2020s). With regard to the full study: A total of 240 or so trial participants underwent TCR sequencing, of whom more than 200 had received two doses of AZD1222 and approximately 26 had received two doses of the MenACWY control vaccine. Trial participants were enrolled by age into 18-55, 56-69 and 70-plus year subgroups, with roughly 150, 30 and 60 TCR-sequenced participants respectively. What the authors observed across the whole study: Spike-specific TCR breadth and depth rose significantly after two AZD1222 doses compared with day 0 and with MenACWY recipients. Reportedly, close to half of the unique spike-specific TCRs recognized epitopes lying outside the regions that are mutated in the B.1.351 and B.1.1.7 variants. Only five to seven AZD1222 recipients were SARS-CoV-2 seropositive at baseline, limiting conclusions about previously exposed vaccinees. The whole spike protein was spanned by vaccine-associated CD4 TCRs, and dominant responses were seen in regions 160-218 and 743-854. In the small 56-69-year group, the increase in depth fell short of significance, most likely because of low power. Because no day 14 peak-response samples were available, repertoires were characterized only after the peak T cell response. Participants were mostly white British and included more females than males, and it was suggested by the authors that clonal diversity may have been underestimated.

Regarding this clone: Its antigen is unknown. Nothing much larger sits one base from this clone, and base qualities are not available.

CDR1 and CDR2 were assigned from the germline V gene as SNHLY and FYNNEI. V trim: 6 bases; J trim: 6 bases; unmatched bases: 7. The CDR3 measures 14 amino acids from cysteine to phenylalanine. Of all the DNA, just the CDR3 is kept, 42 bases in frame from base 1. The CDR3 regions of human TCRbeta chains were analyzed by immunosequencing. Per the authors' processing: TCRs in the repertoires were compared against a reference library of SARS-CoV-2-specific TCRs that had been generated with the MIRA antigen-specificity platform. Breadth was defined as the fraction of unique TCRs that were SARS-CoV-2-associated. Depth was defined as the fraction of total T cells that were SARS-CoV-2-associated. Using the MIRA data, each spike-specific TCR was mapped to the spike region that the TCR reacts to and placed in a CD4 or CD8 class. Log10-transformed breadth and depth values were compared by one-way ANOVA with Sidak's multiple comparisons tests. Imported from immuneACCESS, the table was reduced by TCRdb to in-frame sequences with V and J called. These copies leave out some clones; in studies compared against another copy, an unresolved V gene accounts for under half, and the cause of the remainder is not known. The D gene and trimming were derived from the DNA, and the V and J assignments and clone size from that table. The sample records 100,000 to 150,000 clones, 85% of which are singletons. The top ten constitute 3.5% to 4.5% of the sample.

The sample's time point label, in plain terms: about 28 days (+/-7) after the second vaccine dose. AZD1222 recipients given second doses at about 4 weeks or at about 12 weeks were pooled, since spike-specific TCR depth and breadth were not found to differ between the two schedules. Vaccinee samples came from UK trials COV001 and COV002, including a single-blind randomized controlled phase 2/3 trial of AZD1222 (ChAdOx1 nCoV-19) in healthy adults. For TCRbeta chain sequencing, PBMC samples from trial participants were taken at day 0 and at day 28 after the second dose. The chain couples TRBV2 to TRBJ2-3; TRBD1 aligns with 9 central bases. This TCR was recovered from an adult who received the AZD1222 COVID-19 vaccine. The sample in question was peripheral blood, obtained 28 days after the second AZD1222 dose. The DNA is as follows: TGTGCCAGCAGGGTGACAGGGGGAAGGGATACGCAGTATTTT. Translated, it gives CASRVTGGRDTQYF.